Each of the 15 T cell receptor beta chains below was sequenced from the same sample in a study of T cell repertoires in cytomegalovirus infection. TCRdb re-called the reads with MiXCR, one entry per CDR3 protein. Of approximately 100,000 distinct CDR3 sequences listed, around 45% are singletons. Antigen specificity for these receptors is unknown. Here the sequenced sample was CD8+ T cells from cultured PBMCs, taken from culture after CMV antigen stimulation. The receptor set was obtained from a human donor in good health (CMV status not recorded). Some clones in this sample may be carry-over from other donors' samples.

The chain uses TRBV3-1 and TRBJ2-5, with 10 bases lining up with TRBD2. The J segment lost 5 bases and the V segment lost 4 bases, leaving 7 bases of the junction unmatched. The CDR3 extends over 15 amino acids. Germline-derived CDR1 and CDR2 are LGHDT and YNNKEL (reference sequence). CDR3: CASSPGTSAGETQYF. CDR3 nucleotides: TGTGCCAGCAGCCCTGGGACTAGCGCTGGGGAGACCCAGTACTTC.

This clonotype was observed a handful of times. The chain has TRBV10-3 and TRBJ2-3, with 8 positions matching TRBD2. Germline lookup yields CDR1 ENHRY and CDR2 SYGVKD. The CDR3 contains 17 residues. Trimming at V came to 0 bases and at J to 0 bases, leaving 5 bases not matched to a gene. DNA for the CDR3: TGTGCCATCAGTGAGTCCTGGCGGGGGGCTAGCACAGATACGCAGTATTTT. Translation: CAISESWRGASTDTQYF.

This clonotype was detected only a few times. The chain uses TRBV4-1 and TRBJ2-2; weak D call: TRBD1 (6 bases). This CDR3 comprises 15 residues. Germline V gene sequence: CDR1 MGHRA, CDR2 YSYEKL. V lost 4 bases to trimming and J lost 4 bases, with 13 bases between them. CDR3 DNA sequence: TGCGCCAGCAGCCCTACACAGGGTTGCACCGGGGAGCTGTTTTTT. This translates into CASSPTQGCTGELFF.

This clonotype was counted only a few times. The V call is TRBV7-9, the J call TRBJ2-1, with D possibly TRBD2 on 7 matching bases. Trimming took off 5 bases at V and 4 bases at J, with 24 bases between the two ends. The CDR3 is 18 amino acids. Germline values: CDR1 SEHNR, CDR2 FQNEAQ (reference sequence). CDR3 DNA sequence: TGTGCCAGCAGCCCAGGGGTAGTAGGACTAGTCGGGTACAATGAGCAGTTCTTC. This translates into CASSPGVVGLVGYNEQFF.

The chain is built from TRBV2 and TRBJ1-5; 10 nucleotides line up with TRBD1. V trimming: 4 bases; J trimming: 2 bases; junction bases outside the gene matches: 5. The germline gives CDR1 SNHLY, CDR2 FYNNEI. The CDR3 is 16 amino acids. CDR3 protein: CASSGPGTGGNQPQHF. The CDR3 region has the DNA TGTGCCAGCAGTGGCCCCGGGACAGGGGGCAATCAGCCCCAGCATTTT.

The sample holds many counts of this clonotype. V and J are TRBV15 and TRBJ2-7; 9 bases fit TRBD1. J lost 6 bases, V lost 0 bases, and 3 bases had no gene match. This CDR3 is 14 amino acids long. In germline, CDR1 is LNHNV, CDR2 YYDKDF (reference sequence). The CDR3: CATSREGTGFEQYF. In nucleotides, the CDR3 is TGTGCCACCAGCAGAGAGGGGACAGGGTTCGAGCAGTACTTC.

This clonotype occurred a few times. The gene calls are TRBV6-5 and TRBJ2-3; 9 positions match TRBD1. The CDR3 runs to 17 residues. The junction had 13 bases not matched to a gene; V was cut back by 5 bases and J by 4 bases. The germline V gene has CDR1 MNHEY and CDR2 SVGAGI. The CDR3 region has the DNA TGTGCCAGCAGTCCGGACAGGGGCCGGCCTCGGGCAGATACGCAGTATTTT. Amino acid sequence: CASSPDRGRPRADTQYF.

V is TRBV7-6 and J is TRBJ2-2; 8 bases align to TRBD1. J gave up 4 bases and V 5 bases, and 6 bases lay outside the gene matches. CDR3 length: 15 residues. Per the germline V gene, CDR1 is SGHVS and CDR2 is FNYEAQ. This CDR3 reads CASSPGTGATGELFF. CDR3 DNA sequence: TGTGCCAGCAGCCCTGGGACAGGAGCCACCGGGGAGCTGTTTTTT.

The chain has TRBV2 and TRBJ2-5; D is tentatively TRBD1 or TRBD2 (6 bases each). Germline lookup yields CDR1 SNHLY and CDR2 FYNNEI. The V end was cut by 5 bases, the J end by 0 bases, with 13 bases between. CDR3 length: 15 amino acids. The CDR3 here is CASSWGAQYQETQYF. Here the CDR3 DNA reads TGTGCCAGCAGTTGGGGGGCTCAGTACCAAGAGACCCAGTACTTC. The complete variable domain, with remaining parts taken from reference TRBV2 and TRBJ2-5, reads EPEVTQTPSHQVTQMGQEVILRCVPISNHLYFYWYRQILGQKVEFLVSFYNNEISEKSEIFDDQFSVERPDGSNFTLKIRSTKLEDSAMYFCASSWGAQYQETQYFGPGTRLLVL.

The chain carries TRBV19 and TRBJ2-7, with 8 bases identical to TRBD1. CDR1 is LNHDA and CDR2 is SQIVND in the germline V gene (reference sequence). This CDR3 has 14 residues. V lost 5 bases and J lost 3; bases outside the gene matches: 6. This chain's CDR3 is CASSLSGGGYEQYF. The CDR3, as DNA: TGTGCCAGTAGTCTCTCAGGGGGCGGCTACGAGCAGTACTTC.

This clonotype was seen more than once but under ten times. The chain is built from TRBV6-5 and TRBJ1-4; no definite D call. The V end lost 5 bases, the J end lost 7 bases, and 17 bases lay between the germline ends. Germline CDR1 and CDR2: MNHEY and SVGAGI. The CDR3 is 15 amino acids. In DNA, the CDR3 is TGTGCCAGCAGTCCCCTGACCCGGCGGTTTGAAAAACTGTTTTTT. This codes for CASSPLTRRFEKLFF.

CDR3 loop: CASSLGRQGSTEAFF. CDR3 bases: TGTGCCAGCAGCCTTGGCCGGCAGGGGAGCACTGAAGCTTTCTTT. The chain uses TRBV27 and TRBJ1-1, with a possible D match to TRBD1 (6 bases). The V and J ends lost 6 bases and 4 bases respectively, with 18 bases between them. CDR1 and CDR2 (germline): MNHEY, SMNVEV (reference sequence). The CDR3 sequence is 15 residues long.

This clonotype occurred a few times. This rearrangement joins TRBV28 to TRBJ2-5; D remains ambiguous. The V end lost 2 bases, the J end lost 1 base, and 14 bases lay between the germline ends. Germline loops: CDR1 MDHEN, CDR2 SYDVKM. The CDR3 sequence is 16 residues long. CDR3 sequence: CASSLTLVGLQETQYF. The DNA of the CDR3 is TGTGCCAGCAGTTTAACGCTAGTAGGGCTCCAAGAGACCCAGTACTTC. The whole variable domain, remainder taken from reference TRBV28 and TRBJ2-5, is DVKVTQSSRYLVKRTGEKVFLECVQDMDHENMFWYRQDPGLGLRLIYFSYDVKMKEKGDIPEGYSVSREKKERFSLILESASTNQTSMYLCASSLTLVGLQETQYFGPGTRLLVL.

The rearrangement uses TRBV2 and TRBJ1-4, with D perhaps matching TRBD1 (6 bases). The CDR3 consists of 14 residues. Trimming took 9 bases from V and 0 from J, leaving 11 bases between them. Germline V gene data show CDR1 as SNHLY and CDR2 as FYNNEI. CDR3 nucleotides: TGTGCCAGTTGGACAGTGGCAACTAATGAAAAACTGTTTTTT. This encodes CASWTVATNEKLFF.

This clonotype was detected ten times or more. V usage is TRBV9 and J usage is TRBJ1-6, with TRBD1 as a possible D gene (5 bases). Trimming removed 1 base from V and 7 bases from J, with 21 bases in between. CDR3 length: 18 amino acids. CDR1 SGDLS and CDR2 YYNGEE come from the germline V gene. The CDR3 DNA sequence: TGTGCCAGCAGCGTACGAGTCTCGGACACCCTGGGGAATTCACCCCTCCACTTT. Translation: CASSVRVSDTLGNSPLHF.